These 28 T cell receptor beta chains were all obtained from the same sample, sequenced in a study of identical twins. MiXCR, run by TCRdb on the 5' RACE reads, gives a single entry per CDR3 protein. Of approximately 530,000 distinct CDR3 sequences detected, approximately 20% appear once; the ten largest clones hold 0.45% to 0.5%. The data were also submitted as part of a second study, on yellow fever vaccine responses in identical twins.

The sequenced sample consisted of CD4+ T cells sorted from blood. The receptor source for this set is a young woman in good health.

V gene TRBV18 combines with J gene TRBJ2-5; D unresolved. Germline V gene data show CDR1 as KGHSH and CDR2 as LQKENI. V lost 0 bases to trimming and J lost 4 bases, with 9 bases between them. The CDR3 sequence is 14 residues long. CDR3 loop: CASSPPGFPETQYF. CDR3 bases: TGTGCCAGCTCACCACCGGGGTTCCCAGAGACCCAGTACTTC.

This chain uses TRBV10-3 with TRBJ2-2; TRBD2 matches at 12 bases. Germline assignment: CDR1 ENHRY and CDR2 SYGVKD. The CDR3 contains 16 residues. V lost 8 bases and J lost 5; bases outside the gene matches: 9. This CDR3 is CAILAGGPGKTGELFF. The CDR3 DNA sequence: TGTGCCATCCTAGCGGGGGGGCCCGGGAAAACCGGGGAGCTGTTTTTT.

The chain links TRBV10-3 to TRBJ1-1; D unresolved. Germline loops: CDR1 ENHRY, CDR2 SYGVKD. Trimming took 3 bases from V and 1 from J, leaving 18 bases between them. The CDR3 totals 17 residues. The CDR3 is CAISDPAFKGQNTEAFF. The CDR3 region has the DNA TGTGCCATCAGTGATCCTGCTTTTAAGGGCCAGAACACTGAAGCTTTCTTT.

This chain links TRBV5-1 with TRBJ2-1, with 9 bases lining up with TRBD2. V dropped 7 bases and J dropped 9; count of bases not matched to a gene: 17. This CDR3 is built from 16 residues. Germline-derived CDR1 and CDR2 are SGHRS and YFSETQ. CDR3 sequence: CASASGRNGQWGEQFF. CDR3 sequence (DNA): TGCGCCAGCGCCAGCGGGAGGAACGGCCAGTGGGGTGAGCAGTTCTTC.

There are a few counts of this clonotype. The chain couples TRBV7-9 to TRBJ2-5, with D possibly TRBD2 on 5 matching bases. The germline gives CDR1 SEHNR, CDR2 FQNEAQ (reference sequence). The CDR3 spans 14 residues. The ends were cut back, 3 bases at V and 3 bases at J, with 11 bases in the middle. The CDR3 nucleotides read TGTGCCAGCAGCTTGGCTAGCTTGAAAGAGACCCAGTACTTC. Translated: CASSLASLKETQYF.

The rearrangement uses TRBV7-2 and TRBJ2-7, with 7 nucleotides matching TRBD1. The CDR3 spans 13 residues. CDR1 is SGHTA and CDR2 is FQGNSA in the germline V gene. V gave up 1 base and J gave up 5 bases; unmatched junction bases: 2. The CDR3: CASSLVTGDEQYF. The CDR3 DNA reads TGTGCCAGCAGCTTAGTCACAGGGGACGAGCAGTACTTC. Full variable domain (rest looked up from reference TRBV7-2 and TRBJ2-7): GAGVSQSPSNKVTEKGKDVELRCDPISGHTALYWYRQSLGQGLEFLIYFQGNSAPDKSGLPSDRFSAERTGGSVSTLTIQRTQQEDSAVYLCASSLVTGDEQYFGPGTRLTVT.

V usage is TRBV9 and J usage is TRBJ2-4, with 7 positions matching TRBD1. Germline CDR1 SGDLS, CDR2 YYNGEE. The CDR3 length is 16 residues. J gave up 10 bases and V 0 bases, and 13 bases lay outside the gene matches. In DNA form, the CDR3 reads TGTGCCAGCAGCGTAGAGGACAGGCCTTCCAAGGGGATTCAGTACTTC. Translation gives CASSVEDRPSKGIQYF.

The rearrangement joins TRBV7-3 to TRBJ2-3, with 11 bases matching TRBD2. The CDR3 covers 16 residues. Germline V gene data show CDR1 as SGHTA and CDR2 as FQGTGA. Trimming cost V 4 bases and J 5 bases; bases outside gene matches: 8. CDR3 in DNA: TGTGCCAGCAGCTCCGGGACTAGCGGAGTGGGAGATACGCAGTATTTT. Translation: CASSSGTSGVGDTQYF.

V usage is TRBV7-9 and J usage is TRBJ1-5; D is uncertain. The CDR3 is made up of 16 amino acids. V shed 1 base and J shed 0 bases, with 10 bases lying between them. CDR1 and CDR2 from the germline V gene are SEHNR and FQNEAQ (reference sequence). CDR3 coding DNA: TGTGCCAGCAGCTTAGTTGGTTGGGATAGCAATCAGCCCCAGCATTTT. Protein: CASSLVGWDSNQPQHF.

The sample holds one count of this clonotype. The chain employs TRBV10-3 and TRBJ2-2, with 7 positions matching TRBD2. CDR1 and CDR2 (germline): ENHRY, SYGVKD. This CDR3 comprises 15 residues. With 6 bases clipped from V and 0 bases from J, the junction kept 4 bases outside the gene matches. The chain's CDR3 is CAISLTSPNTGELFF. CDR3 nucleotides: TGTGCCATCAGCCTGACTAGCCCGAACACCGGGGAGCTGTTTTTT.

There are a few counts of this clonotype. V gene TRBV5-6 combines with J gene TRBJ2-1; D is perhaps TRBD2 (6 bases). V was clipped by 2 bases and J by 5 bases, with 14 bases between them. This CDR3 comprises 15 residues. Germline V gives CDR1 SGHDT, CDR2 YYEEEE. CDR3 bases: TGTGCCAGCAGCTTCAGACTAGTTAGTCACAATGAGCAGTTCTTC. Translating gives CASSFRLVSHNEQFF.

Only a few counts were recorded for this clonotype. The chain has TRBV12-3 or TRBV12-4 and TRBJ2-3; 8 bases are shared with TRBD2. J gave up 7 bases and V 5 bases, and 8 bases lay outside the gene matches. The CDR3 runs to 14 residues. The CDR3 loop reads CASSRAGVVNTQYF. In nucleotides, the CDR3 is TGTGCCAGCAGTAGAGCGGGAGTAGTGAATACGCAGTATTTT.

The rearrangement joins TRBV7-8 to TRBJ2-1; D is ambiguous. This CDR3 comprises 12 residues. Trimming took off 5 bases at V and 4 bases at J, with 6 bases between the two ends. Per germline, CDR1 SGHVS and CDR2 FQNEAQ. CDR3 protein: CASSPIYNEQFF. DNA for the CDR3: TGTGCCAGCAGCCCTATATACAATGAGCAGTTCTTC.

This clonotype was picked up a small number of times. V and J are TRBV12-3 or TRBV12-4 and TRBJ2-7; TRBD2 is a possible D gene (5 bases). The germline V and J ends were trimmed by 3 bases and 3 bases, with 9 bases remaining between them. The CDR3 spans 13 residues. The CDR3 reads CASSFRGFYEQYV. In nucleotides, the CDR3 is TGTGCCAGCAGTTTCCGGGGATTCTACGAGCAGTACGTC.

The chain employs TRBV16 and TRBJ1-4; D unresolved. The V end lost 1 base, the J end lost 8 bases, and 2 bases lay between the germline ends. This CDR3 contains 11 residues. Germline V gene sequence: CDR1 KGHSY, CDR2 FQNENV. In nucleotides, the CDR3 is TGTGCCAGCAGCCAATTCGAAAAACTGTTTTTT. Translated, it gives CASSQFEKLFF.

The chain uses TRBV29-1 and TRBJ2-7; 11 bases are a match to TRBD2. The length of the CDR3 is 14 residues. V lost 6 bases to trimming and J lost 5 bases; unmatched junction nucleotides: 9. Germline V gene sequence: CDR1 SQVTM, CDR2 ANQGSEA. The CDR3 reads CSVRPSGRSNEQYF. In DNA, the CDR3 is TGCAGCGTACGACCTAGCGGGAGGTCCAACGAGCAGTACTTC.

The chain is built from TRBV20-1 and TRBJ2-7; D may be TRBD1 (5 bases). The CDR3 is 12 residues long. Germline V gene sequence: CDR1 DFQATT, CDR2 SNEGSKA (reference sequence). In DNA, the CDR3 is TGCAGCGGCCTTGCAGGGTCCCACGAGCAGTACTTC. This encodes CSGLAGSHEQYF.

Only a few counts were recorded for this clonotype. This chain connects TRBV3-1 to TRBJ1-5, with TRBD1 as a possible D gene (6 bases). Trimming cost V 2 bases and J 5 bases, with 13 bases left between them. Per germline, CDR1 LGHDT and CDR2 YNNKEL (reference sequence). The CDR3 consists of 15 residues. This CDR3 is CASSQHAGVDQPQHF. CDR3 DNA sequence: TGTGCCAGCAGCCAACATGCAGGGGTCGATCAGCCCCAGCATTTT.

A few counts support this clonotype. The rearrangement joins TRBV24-1 to TRBJ2-1; 9 bases are a match to TRBD2. J gave up 7 bases and V 5 bases, and 5 bases lay outside the gene matches. From germline, CDR1 is KGHDR and CDR2 SFDVKD. The CDR3 totals 14 residues. In nucleotides, the CDR3 is TGTGCCACCAGTGCCGCGGGAGGGCAGAATGAGCAGTTCTTC. It is translated as CATSAAGGQNEQFF.

This sequence joins TRBV11-2 and TRBJ2-2, with 9 bases that match TRBD1. Germline CDR1 and CDR2: SGHAT and FQNNGV. This CDR3 has 16 amino acids. V was pared by 5 bases and J by 0 bases, with 4 bases of the junction left unmatched. The CDR3, as DNA: TGTGCCAGCAGCGTCGGACAGGGGACGAACACCGGGGAGCTGTTTTTT. The encoded protein is CASSVGQGTNTGELFF.

This clonotype was seen repeatedly, ten times or more. The V gene is TRBV12-3 or TRBV12-4, the J gene TRBJ1-1; D is ambiguous. There are 13 residues in the CDR3. Deletions cut 5 bases from V and 2 bases from J, with 9 bases between. As DNA, the CDR3 is TGTGCCAGCAGTGGCGGGGTCAACACTGAAGCTTTCTTT. This encodes CASSGGVNTEAFF.

There are a few counts of this clonotype. V gene TRBV7-9 combines with J gene TRBJ2-3; D tentatively fits TRBD1 or TRBD2 (6 bases each). Germline CDR1 and CDR2: SEHNR and FQNEAQ (reference sequence). V lost 8 bases, J lost 0 bases, and 12 bases lay in between. The CDR3 length is 14 residues. This CDR3 reads CASGPGASTDTQYF. The CDR3 nucleotides are TGTGCCAGCGGCCCGGGGGCTAGCACAGATACGCAGTATTTT.

Turning to this clonotype: This may be a read error, as it is one base from a much larger clone. V gene TRBV28 combines with J gene TRBJ1-4, with 10 positions matching TRBD1. CDR1 and CDR2 from the germline V gene are MDHEN and SYDVKM. CDR3 length: 15 amino acids. The CDR3 region is CSSSKRQGAHPKLFF. The DNA of the CDR3 is TGTTCCAGCAGTAAGAGACAGGGGGCGCATCCAAAACTGTTTTTT.

This clonotype was seen more than once but under ten times. The chain carries TRBV20-1 and TRBJ2-3, with 7 bases aligning to TRBD2. CDR1 DFQATT and CDR2 SNEGSKA come from the germline V gene (reference sequence). Germline trimming cut 5 bases from V and 4 bases from J; bases unmatched to any gene: 12. This CDR3 is 15 amino acids long. CDR3 nucleotide sequence: TGCAGTGCTCCTCACCGACTAGCACGCGCAGATACGCAGTATTTT. It yields the protein CSAPHRLARADTQYF.

This clonotype was observed a handful of times. The CDR3 region is CASSLARGGGEQFF. In DNA, the CDR3 is TGTGCCAGCAGCTTAGCAAGAGGGGGCGGTGAGCAGTTCTTC. This rearrangement joins TRBV7-8 to TRBJ2-1, with TRBD1 matching over 7 bases. The CDR3 totals 14 residues. CDR1 and CDR2 from the germline V gene are SGHVS and FQNEAQ. The V segment lost 0 bases and the J segment 9 bases; nucleotides outside the gene matches: 5.

This clonotype turned up a few times. The rearrangement uses TRBV6-8 and TRBJ2-3; D might be TRBD2 (5 bases). The CDR3 runs to 15 residues. Germline-derived CDR1 and CDR2 are MNHGY and SAAAGT. Trimming shortened V by 2 bases and J by 4 bases, and 13 bases separated the two germline ends. The CDR3 sequence is CASSYRGFGADTQYF. The CDR3 region has the DNA TGTGCCAGCAGTTACCGGGGTTTTGGCGCAGATACGCAGTATTTT.

The V gene is TRBV29-1, the J gene TRBJ2-5, with D uncertain. Germline CDR1 and CDR2: SQVTM and ANQGSEA. V dropped 7 bases and J dropped 5 bases, with 11 bases sitting between them. The CDR3 sequence is 11 residues long. The CDR3 sequence: CSDLTGETQYF. The CDR3 DNA is TGCAGCGACTTAACCGGGGAGACCCAGTACTTC.

This clonotype was observed a few times. The chain links TRBV15 to TRBJ1-4; no clear D. Trimming took off 0 bases at V and 8 bases at J, with 7 bases between the two ends. This CDR3 is built from 13 residues. Germline CDR1 and CDR2: LNHNV and YYDKDF (reference sequence). The CDR3 DNA reads as TGTGCCACCAGCAGAGATGAGAGAGAAAAACTGTTTTTT. Translated, it gives CATSRDEREKLFF.